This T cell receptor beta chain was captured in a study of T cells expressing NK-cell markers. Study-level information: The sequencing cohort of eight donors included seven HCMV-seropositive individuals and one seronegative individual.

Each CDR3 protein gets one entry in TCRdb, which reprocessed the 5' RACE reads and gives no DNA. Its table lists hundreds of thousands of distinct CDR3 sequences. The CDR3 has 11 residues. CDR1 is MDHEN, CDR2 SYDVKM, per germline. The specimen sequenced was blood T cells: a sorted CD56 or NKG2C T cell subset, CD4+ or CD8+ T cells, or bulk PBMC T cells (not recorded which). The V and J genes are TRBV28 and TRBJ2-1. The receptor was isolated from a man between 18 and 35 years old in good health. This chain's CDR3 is CASEIDNEQFF.